These 14 T cell receptor beta chains originate from one sample sequenced in a study of T cell responses to AZD1222 COVID-19 vaccine. TCRdb's table, derived via immunoSEQ multiplex PCR, lists solely in-frame clones and lacks some. The sample shows about 110,000 clones, approximately 89% of them seen only once. The sample was peripheral blood, taken on day 0 of MenACWY control vaccination. These receptors came from an adult in good health.

The genes are TRBV6-1 and TRBJ2-7; D perhaps matches TRBD1 (5 bases). Germline assignment: CDR1 MNHNS and CDR2 SASEGT. The ends were cut back, 0 bases at V and 6 bases at J, with 9 bases in the middle. The CDR3 has 13 residues. The CDR3 region is CASSEAGVGEQYF. The CDR3 DNA is TGTGCCAGCAGTGAAGCAGGGGTTGGCGAGCAGTACTTC.

The chain carries TRBV2 and TRBJ2-3; 8 bases map to TRBD2. The CDR3 extends over 15 amino acids. The ends lost 10 bases at V and 4 bases at J; junction bases unmatched: 13. Germline assignment: CDR1 SNHLY and CDR2 FYNNEI. Written as DNA, the CDR3 is TGTGCCACCGGGGGGGGCCGAGAAGCCGCAGATACGCAGTATTTT. Its protein product is CATGGGREAADTQYF. The complete variable domain, with remaining parts taken from reference TRBV2 and TRBJ2-3, reads EPEVTQTPSHQVTQMGQEVILRCVPISNHLYFYWYRQILGQKVEFLVSFYNNEISEKSEIFDDQFSVERPDGSNFTLKIRSTKLEDSAMYFCATGGGREAADTQYFGPGTRLTVL.

The chain uses TRBV13 and TRBJ1-3; no clear D. Trimming removed 5 bases from V and 5 bases from J, with 7 bases in between. Germline V gives CDR1 PRHDT, CDR2 FYEKMQ (reference sequence). This CDR3 has 12 residues. CDR3 in amino acids: CASSPDRNTIYF. The CDR3 DNA reads TGTGCCAGCAGCCCGGACCGAAACACCATATATTTT.

The chain combines TRBV27 with TRBJ1-6; D call uncertain. Per the germline V gene, CDR1 is MNHEY and CDR2 is SMNVEV (reference sequence). This CDR3 contains 15 residues. With 2 bases removed from V and 4 bases from J, the gap between germline ends came to 9 bases. The CDR3 region is CASSLGPAYNSPLHF. Here the CDR3 DNA reads TGTGCCAGCAGTTTAGGTCCCGCTTATAATTCACCCCTCCACTTT.

This clone occurred once. The chain combines TRBV28 with TRBJ2-7; TRBD2 is a possible D gene (6 bases). This CDR3 comprises 18 residues. V was clipped by 5 bases and J by 4 bases, with 27 bases between them. Per germline, CDR1 MDHEN and CDR2 SYDVKM. CDR3 sequence reads: CASSTVGRGVSVGYEQYF. In DNA, the CDR3 is TGTGCCAGCAGTACGGTCGGGCGGGGCGTCTCGGTAGGATACGAGCAGTACTTC.

This clone turned up a few times. The chain carries TRBV12-3 or TRBV12-4 and TRBJ1-1; unclear D gene. Between the trimmed V and J ends, which lost 6 bases and 3 bases, there was a span of 5 bases. The CDR3 runs to 11 residues. The CDR3 region is CASSSDTEAFF. The CDR3 DNA is TGTGCCAGCAGCTCGGACACTGAAGCTTTCTTT.

The chain couples TRBV9 to TRBJ1-1; a possible D gene is TRBD1 (6 bases). Germline V gene lookup returns CDR1 SGDLS and CDR2 YYNGEE. The CDR3 has 14 residues. Between the trimmed V and J ends, which lost 4 bases and 4 bases, there was a span of 14 bases. The CDR3 DNA reads as TGTGCCAGCAGCTTACAGGGTCGAGGCACTGAAGCTTTCTTT. Translating it yields CASSLQGRGTEAFF.

This chain joins TRBV9 and TRBJ2-2, with no clear D. From germline, CDR1 is SGDLS and CDR2 YYNGEE. The CDR3 contains 13 residues. Between the trimmed V and J ends, which lost 7 bases and 2 bases, there was a span of 9 bases. The CDR3 loop reads CASSAVNTGELFF. DNA of the CDR3: TGTGCCAGCTCGGCCGTCAACACCGGGGAGCTGTTTTTT.

The CDR3 nucleotides are TGTGCCAGCAGCCAACTCAGTAGCACAGATACGCAGTATTTT. This encodes CASSQLSSTDTQYF. The rearrangement links TRBV7-2 to TRBJ2-3; D remains ambiguous. Trimming removed 5 bases from V and 0 bases from J, with 9 bases in between. The CDR3 runs 14 residues. Germline CDR1 is SGHTA and CDR2 is FQGNSA.

This chain links TRBV6-5 with TRBJ1-6; D gene ambiguous. V gave up 0 bases and J gave up 8 bases, with 11 bases separating them. CDR1 is MNHEY and CDR2 is SVGAGI in the germline V gene. This CDR3 is 15 amino acids long. This CDR3 reads CASSYSSQAHSPLHF. The CDR3 coding sequence is TGTGCCAGCAGTTACTCGTCGCAGGCCCATTCACCCCTCCACTTT.

The gene calls are TRBV4-1 and TRBJ1-2; 12 nucleotides align to TRBD1. The CDR3 is 16 amino acids. J was trimmed by 8 bases and V by 0 bases; bases with no gene match: 7. The germline V gene encodes CDR1 MGHRA and CDR2 YSYEKL. CDR3 sequence reads: CASSQDGTGGFRGYTF. The CDR3 DNA reads TGCGCCAGCAGCCAAGATGGGACAGGGGGCTTTCGGGGCTACACCTTC.

The gene calls are TRBV5-6 and TRBJ1-2, with TRBD1 matching over 11 bases. The ends lost 2 bases at V and 5 bases at J; junction bases unmatched: 8. CDR1 and CDR2 (germline): SGHDT, YYEEEE. This CDR3 has 16 residues. Here the CDR3 DNA reads TGTGCCAGCAGCTTTGGACAGGGGGCGCTGGGTTATGGCTACACCTTC. Translating gives CASSFGQGALGYGYTF.

CDR3 residues: CASSWGTGRDTQYF. CDR3 nucleotide sequence: TGTGCCAGCAGCTGGGGGACAGGGCGGGATACGCAGTATTTT. The chain joins TRBV11-1 to TRBJ2-3; the match to TRBD1 covers 9 bases. Germline V lookup: CDR1 SGHAT, CDR2 FQDESV (reference sequence). The CDR3 runs to 14 residues. J was trimmed by 6 bases and V by 4 bases; bases with no gene match: 5.

J is TRBJ2-2 and V is TRBV6-5; 10 bases line up with TRBD2. Germline V gene lookup returns CDR1 MNHEY and CDR2 SVGAGI. This CDR3 comprises 16 residues. Losses at the gene ends were 0 bases for V and 6 bases for J; bases not matched to a gene: 4. The CDR3 sequence: CASSYSLAGASGELFF. CDR3 DNA sequence: TGTGCCAGCAGTTACTCGCTAGCGGGGGCTTCCGGGGAGCTGTTTTTT.